Below, 32 T cell receptor beta chains from the same sample are listed, as sequenced in a study of beta chain features in type 1 diabetes. Investigators reverse transcribed all isolated RNA, so they sequenced expressed TCRB transcripts. Repertoires were generated with immunoSEQ multiplex PCR, while TCRdb's copy carries only in-frame clones and drops some. The sample lists tens of thousands of clones; 25% to 35% were seen once. Sequences were obtained from stem cell memory CD4+ T cells from blood. These receptors were collected from a woman aged 18-30 years in good health.

The chain recombines TRBV7-2 with TRBJ2-7; tentatively, D is TRBD2 (5 bases). The CDR3 is made up of 12 amino acids. Germline CDR1 reads SGHTA; CDR2 reads FQGNSA. V was pared by 8 bases and J by 7 bases, with 15 bases between. CDR3 sequence reads: CASRGPGEEQYF. In DNA, the CDR3 is TGTGCCAGCCGGGGTCCTGGGGAAGAGCAGTACTTC.

The chain uses TRBV30 and TRBJ2-7; 13 bases fit TRBD2. CDR3 length equals 18 residues. The V gene end was trimmed by 0 bases and the J gene end by 5 bases; junction bases not matched to a gene: 13. Germline V gene data show CDR1 as GTSNPN and CDR2 as SVGIG (reference sequence). CDR3: CAWSVGGTSGDSEDEQYF. The CDR3 nucleotides read TGTGCCTGGAGTGTTGGGGGGACTAGCGGGGATTCCGAGGACGAGCAGTACTTC.

This sequence joins TRBV11-3 and TRBJ2-1, with 7 bases fitting TRBD2. Per germline, CDR1 SGHNT and CDR2 YENEEA. Trimming cost V 1 base and J 7 bases; bases outside gene matches: 7. There are 15 residues in the CDR3. CDR3 amino acids: CASSLGGGRLNEQFF. The CDR3 DNA reads as TGTGCCAGCAGCTTAGGGGGAGGGCGTCTGAATGAGCAGTTCTTC.

This clone has only a few counts. The CDR3 here is CATSTEFGYTF. The CDR3, as DNA: TGTGCCACATCGACTGAATTTGGCTACACCTTC. The rearrangement joins TRBV2 to TRBJ1-2; D remains unclear. Looked up from germline, CDR1 is SNHLY and CDR2 is FYNNEI. This CDR3 has 11 residues. V was trimmed by 10 bases and J by 7 bases, leaving 13 bases between them.

The chain employs TRBV11-1 and TRBJ2-7; 10 nucleotides line up with TRBD2. V dropped 5 bases and J dropped 2; count of bases not matched to a gene: 6. Germline V gene lookup returns CDR1 SGHAT and CDR2 FQDESV (reference sequence). The length of the CDR3 is 15 residues. The CDR3 coding sequence is TGTGCCAGCAGCCCGACTAGCGGGCAAACCTACGAGCAGTACTTC. It yields the protein CASSPTSGQTYEQYF.

This clone was seen more than once but under ten times. V and J are TRBV4-3 and TRBJ2-1; 10 bases fit TRBD1. The V gene end was trimmed by 5 bases and the J gene end by 7 bases; junction bases not matched to a gene: 8. Per germline, CDR1 LGHNA and CDR2 YSLEER. The CDR3 extends over 15 amino acids. This chain's CDR3 is CASSDRDRGLNEQFF. CDR3 in DNA: TGCGCCAGCAGCGACCGGGACAGGGGATTGAATGAGCAGTTCTTC.

The chain recombines TRBV11-2 with TRBJ2-3, with 9 bases lining up with TRBD1. V shed 7 bases, J shed 4 bases, and the junction held 15 bases outside the gene matches. Germline V gene sequence: CDR1 SGHAT, CDR2 FQNNGV. This CDR3 is 17 amino acids long. The DNA for the CDR3 is TGTGCCAGCACCCCGTGGAGGCGGGACAGGGCACCAGATACGCAGTATTTT. It specifies CASTPWRRDRAPDTQYF.

This clone came up a few times. The CDR3 sequence: CASSSQGGTPEAFF. As DNA, the CDR3 is TGCGCCAGCAGCTCACAGGGGGGTACCCCTGAAGCTTTCTTT. The chain is built from TRBV5-1 and TRBJ1-1, with TRBD1 identical over 8 bases. The CDR3 runs 14 residues. From germline, CDR1 is SGHRS and CDR2 YFSETQ. V shed 3 bases and J 6 bases; nucleotides not matched to a gene: 7.

Only a few counts were recorded for this clone. CDR3 amino acids: CASSPPSQGASDTQYF. CDR3 DNA: TGTGCCAGCTCACCACCCTCCCAGGGGGCTTCAGATACGCAGTATTTT. The chain couples TRBV18 to TRBJ2-3; 8 bases line up with TRBD1. Trimming took 0 bases from V and 4 from J; bases not matched to a gene: 6. There are 16 residues in the CDR3. Germline V gives CDR1 KGHSH, CDR2 LQKENI.

The J gene is TRBJ2-7, the V gene TRBV4-3, with TRBD1 as a possible D gene (5 bases). The germline gives CDR1 LGHNA, CDR2 YSLEER. This CDR3 is 15 amino acids long. The V gene lost 1 base and the J gene lost 0 bases, with 10 bases spanning the gap. CDR3 protein: CASSQAQGSSYEQYF. The DNA of the CDR3 is TGCGCCAGCAGCCAAGCTCAGGGTAGCTCCTACGAGCAGTACTTC.

This clone was observed a handful of times. The chain combines TRBV5-6 with TRBJ2-1, with 7 bases matching TRBD2. The junction had 3 bases not matched to a gene; V was cut back by 3 bases and J by 9 bases. The V gene's germline CDR1 is SGHDT and CDR2 YYEEEE. CDR3 length: 12 residues. CDR3 bases: TGTGCCAGCAGCTGGACTAGATCTGAGCAGTTCTTC. Translating it yields CASSWTRSEQFF. The variable domain in full, with the rest retrieved from reference TRBV5-6 and TRBJ2-1, is DAGVTQSPTHLIKTRGQQVTLRCSPKSGHDTVSWYQQALGQGPQFIFQYYEEEERQRGNFPDRFSGHQFPNYSSELNVNALLLGDSALYLCASSWTRSEQFFGPGTRLTVL.

The J gene is TRBJ2-1, the V gene TRBV5-1; TRBD2 matches 11 bases. CDR1 is SGHRS and CDR2 is YFSETQ in the germline V gene. J gave up 7 bases and V 1 base, and 4 bases lay outside the gene matches. The CDR3 totals 15 residues. The DNA for the CDR3 is TGCGCCAGCAGCTTGATAGCGGGGGGGCGAAATGAGCAGTTCTTC. It yields the protein CASSLIAGGRNEQFF. The full variable domain, with the rest looked up from reference TRBV5-1 and TRBJ2-1, is KAGVTQTPRYLIKTRGQQVTLSCSPISGHRSVSWYQQTPGQGLQFLFEYFSETQRNKGNFPGRFSGRQFSNSRSEMNVSTLELGDSALYLCASSLIAGGRNEQFFGPGTRLTVL.

V and J are TRBV7-9 and TRBJ1-1, with a weak D call TRBD1 (6 bases). Germline CDR1 and CDR2: SEHNR and FQNEAQ (reference sequence). The CDR3 length is 14 residues. With 1 base removed from V and 4 bases from J, the gap between germline ends came to 10 bases. The DNA for the CDR3 is TGTGCCAGCAGCTTAGACAGGGCAGGCACTGAAGCTTTCTTT. Its protein is CASSLDRAGTEAFF.

This clone was seen only a few times. V usage is TRBV30 and J usage is TRBJ1-1; 9 bases fit TRBD1. The CDR3 loop spans 15 amino acids. Germline V gene sequence: CDR1 GTSNPN, CDR2 SVGIG (reference sequence). Trimming cost V 4 bases and J 0 bases; bases outside gene matches: 6. The CDR3 spells CAWTLQGALNTEAFF. The CDR3 coding sequence is TGTGCCTGGACCTTACAGGGGGCGCTGAACACTGAAGCTTTCTTT.

The rearrangement joins TRBV7-9 to TRBJ2-2, with 9 nucleotides matching TRBD1. Germline V gene sequence: CDR1 SEHNR, CDR2 FQNEAQ (reference sequence). V shed 6 bases and J 5 bases; nucleotides not matched to a gene: 10. The CDR3 runs to 16 residues. CDR3 region: CASSPYSGTGTGELFF. The CDR3 DNA is TGTGCCAGCAGTCCCTACTCCGGGACAGGGACCGGGGAGCTGTTTTTT.

The chain uses TRBV4-1 and TRBJ1-1, with D tentatively TRBD1 (5 bases). Germline V gives CDR1 MGHRA, CDR2 YSYEKL. CDR3 length: 14 amino acids. Trimming left V 5 bases short and J 11 bases short, with 21 bases between. Here the CDR3 DNA reads TGCGCCAGCAGCTCCTTCGGGGGGTTCATCGAGGCTTTCTTT. Protein sequence: CASSSFGGFIEAFF.

There are a few counts of this clone. The V gene is TRBV28, the J gene TRBJ1-4; 7 nucleotides match TRBD1. From germline, CDR1 is MDHEN and CDR2 SYDVKM. The CDR3 covers 13 residues. V trimming: 11 bases; J trimming: 5 bases; junction bases outside the gene matches: 8. The CDR3 region is CACGGTVNEKLFF. DNA of the CDR3: TGTGCCTGTGGCGGGACAGTGAATGAAAAACTGTTTTTT.

In DNA form, the CDR3 reads TGTGCCACAACACAGGGTGGCTATGGCTACACCTTC. Protein sequence: CATTQGGYGYTF. This rearrangement joins TRBV6-5 to TRBJ1-2; D possibly corresponds to TRBD1 (6 bases). The CDR3 runs to 12 residues. Trimming pared 10 bases from V and 4 bases from J, leaving 13 bases between. Germline V gives CDR1 MNHEY, CDR2 SVGAGI.

The chain couples TRBV19 to TRBJ2-1; D perhaps matches TRBD2 (7 bases). The CDR3 totals 17 residues. With 2 bases removed from V and 0 bases from J, the gap between germline ends came to 14 bases. Germline V gene data show CDR1 as LNHDA and CDR2 as SQIVND (reference sequence). The DNA for the CDR3 is TGTGCCAGTAGTATAAGTAACGGGGGGCACTCCTACAATGAGCAGTTCTTC. Amino acids: CASSISNGGHSYNEQFF. Combining the CDR3 with reference TRBV19 and TRBJ2-1 gives the whole variable domain DGGITQSPKYLFRKEGQNVTLSCEQNLNHDAMYWYRQDPGQGLRLIYYSQIVNDFQKGDIAEGYSVSREKKESFPLTVTSAQKNPTAFYLCASSISNGGHSYNEQFFGPGTRLTVL.

This clone was recorded a few times. The CDR3 bases are TGCAGCGTTATCAGGACTAGCGGCCAGCAGTTCTTC. This codes for CSVIRTSGQQFF. The chain couples TRBV29-1 to TRBJ2-1; 10 positions agree with TRBD2. The V gene's germline CDR1 is SQVTM and CDR2 ANQGSEA. There are 12 residues in the CDR3. Trimming took 5 bases from V and 11 from J; bases not matched to a gene: 6.

The V and J genes are TRBV5-6 and TRBJ1-1, with D possibly being TRBD1 (5 bases). Trimming stripped 2 bases from V and 1 base from J, with 12 bases between. Germline CDR1 is SGHDT and CDR2 is YYEEEE. The CDR3 extends over 15 amino acids. The CDR3 coding sequence is TGTGCCAGCAGCTTCCTCCTGACAGCGAACACTGAAGCTTTCTTT. It encodes CASSFLLTANTEAFF.

The chain uses TRBV18 and TRBJ1-3; 9 positions agree with TRBD1. This CDR3 region has 15 residues. Germline V gene lookup returns CDR1 KGHSH and CDR2 LQKENI. V shed 3 bases, J shed 3 bases, and the junction held 3 bases outside the gene matches. The CDR3 loop is CASSPTDRGGNTIYF. As DNA, the CDR3 is TGTGCCAGCTCACCCACGGACAGGGGTGGAAACACCATATATTTT.

This clone was detected only a few times. The J gene is TRBJ1-1, the V gene TRBV5-4; 7 bases are a match to TRBD1. The CDR3 totals 15 residues. Germline CDR1 reads SGHNT; CDR2 reads YYREEE (reference sequence). With V trimmed by 4 bases and J by 1 base, 7 bases remained unmatched. The CDR3 reads CASSTEGARNTEAFF. The CDR3 nucleotides read TGTGCCAGCAGCACCGAGGGGGCGCGGAACACTGAAGCTTTCTTT.

This chain uses TRBV7-6 with TRBJ1-1; D gene ambiguous. Germline CDR1 SGHVS, CDR2 FNYEAQ. Trimming stripped 2 bases from V and 5 bases from J, with 12 bases between. The CDR3 is made up of 14 amino acids. Here the CDR3 reads CASSLQPTGTEAFF. CDR3 sequence (DNA): TGTGCCAGCAGCTTACAACCGACGGGGACTGAAGCTTTCTTT.

The chain recombines TRBV29-1 with TRBJ2-2; the D is unclear. Germline V gives CDR1 SQVTM, CDR2 ANQGSEA. This CDR3 comprises 13 residues. Trimming removed 6 bases from V and 1 base from J, with 9 bases in between. CDR3 in DNA: TGCAGCGTGCGGTACAAGAACACCGGGGAGCTGTTTTTT. This translates into CSVRYKNTGELFF.

The rearrangement links TRBV7-9 to TRBJ1-1; D call uncertain. With 0 bases removed from V and 3 bases from J, the gap between germline ends came to 11 bases. CDR1 is SEHNR and CDR2 is FQNEAQ in the germline V gene (reference sequence). The CDR3 consists of 15 residues. As DNA, the CDR3 is TGTGCCAGCAGCTTAGCGGAGGCTGGGGACACTGAAGCTTTCTTT. Its translation is CASSLAEAGDTEAFF.

This clone appeared a few times. The CDR3 nucleotides are TGTGCCAGCAGCTTAGCATTAACAGCTTACGAGCAGTACTTC. It translates to CASSLALTAYEQYF. This sequence joins TRBV7-2 and TRBJ2-5; D call uncertain. The end of the DNA is better explained by TRBJ2-7, so the J call may be wrong. Germline values: CDR1 SGHTA, CDR2 FQGNSA. The CDR3 sequence is 14 residues long.

The rearrangement joins TRBV5-1 to TRBJ2-1, with 8 bases identical to TRBD2. Germline lookup yields CDR1 SGHRS and CDR2 YFSETQ. The CDR3 is 15 residues long. Losses at the gene ends were 0 bases for V and 2 bases for J; bases not matched to a gene: 1. The CDR3 DNA follows: TGCGCCAGCAGCTTGGGAGCGGGGGCCTACAATGAGCAGTTCTTC. This gives the protein CASSLGAGAYNEQFF. The whole variable domain, filled in from reference TRBV5-1 and TRBJ2-1, reads KAGVTQTPRYLIKTRGQQVTLSCSPISGHRSVSWYQQTPGQGLQFLFEYFSETQRNKGNFPGRFSGRQFSNSRSEMNVSTLELGDSALYLCASSLGAGAYNEQFFGPGTRLTVL.

This clone was seen just once. The chain joins TRBV18 to TRBJ1-1, with a tentative D call TRBD1 (6 bases). Trimming took off 6 bases at V and 3 bases at J, with 11 bases between the two ends. The CDR3 loop spans 13 amino acids. Germline V gene data show CDR1 as KGHSH and CDR2 as LQKENI. CDR3 nucleotide sequence: TGTGCCAGCTCTCAGCAGGGGCACACTGAAGCTTTCTTT. Its protein product is CASSQQGHTEAFF.

A few counts support this clone. V and J are TRBV7-3 and TRBJ2-2, with D possibly being TRBD1 (6 bases). This CDR3 region has 15 residues. V was clipped by 5 bases and J by 0 bases, with 10 bases between them. Germline assignment: CDR1 SGHTA and CDR2 FQGTGA. The CDR3, as DNA: TGTGCCAGCAGCCCTCAGGGGTCGAACACCGGGGAGCTGTTTTTT. Translated: CASSPQGSNTGELFF.

The V and J genes are TRBV27 and TRBJ2-3, with a weak D call TRBD2 (6 bases). V shed 10 bases and J shed 2 bases, with 16 bases lying between them. This CDR3 has 14 amino acids. Germline lookup yields CDR1 MNHEY and CDR2 SMNVEV (reference sequence). The CDR3 region is CATKPAGFTDTQYF. In nucleotides, the CDR3 is TGTGCCACCAAACCTGCGGGATTCACAGATACGCAGTATTTT.

This clone was counted between two and nine times. The rearrangement uses TRBV11-2 and TRBJ1-2; no reliable D call. The CDR3 extends over 13 amino acids. Germline values: CDR1 SGHAT, CDR2 FQNNGV. V was shortened by 1 base and J by 7 bases, with 10 bases between the two germline ends. The DNA for the CDR3 is TGTGCCAGCAGCTTAGCAGGCTCCACTGGCTACACCTTC. Residues: CASSLAGSTGYTF.